The 21 T cell receptor beta chains in this list originate from one sample, sequenced in a study of cytomegalovirus exposure and HLA in healthy donors. PCR employed 60 Vbeta and 13 Jbeta primers. Here immunoSEQ multiplex PCR was the method, and the copy in TCRdb shows in-frame clones only, minus some. This repertoire includes some 48,000 clones. Sequenced: PBMCs. The receptors shown here come from a man in his forties in good health and CMV-seropositive.

The V call is TRBV28, the J call TRBJ2-3, with TRBD1 identical over 9 bases. Germline V gene data show CDR1 as MDHEN and CDR2 as SYDVKM. V trimming: 5 bases; J trimming: 6 bases; junction bases outside the gene matches: 6. This CDR3 is built from 14 residues. CDR3 in amino acids: CASSMDRGADTQYF. The CDR3 DNA reads TGTGCCAGCAGTATGGACAGGGGAGCTGATACGCAGTATTTT.

The chain carries TRBV7-9 and TRBJ2-2; possible D gene TRBD2, 5 bases. CDR1 and CDR2 (germline): SEHNR, FQNEAQ (reference sequence). V was cut by 1 base and J by 4 bases, with 13 bases left in between. CDR3 length: 16 amino acids. The CDR3 DNA follows: TGTGCCAGCAGCTTAGGGGTGGACTTGAGCACCGGGGAGCTGTTTTTT. Protein sequence: CASSLGVDLSTGELFF.

For the CDR3, the DNA is TGTGCCACCAGCAGGAGCGGGGTAAGCACAGATACGCAGTATTTT. Its protein is CATSRSGVSTDTQYF. The V and J genes are TRBV15 and TRBJ2-3; the match to TRBD2 covers 7 bases. J lost 0 bases, V lost 3 bases, and 3 bases had no gene match. CDR1 LNHNV and CDR2 YYDKDF come from the germline V gene (reference sequence). The CDR3 is made up of 15 amino acids.

The chain employs TRBV6-1 and TRBJ1-4, with 12 bases aligning to TRBD1. Unmatched junction bases numbered 0, after V lost 3 bases and J lost 7 bases. The CDR3 contains 14 residues. The germline V gene encodes CDR1 MNHNS and CDR2 SASEGT. The CDR3 loop is CASSEGQGAEKLFF. As DNA, the CDR3 is TGTGCCAGCAGTGAGGGACAGGGGGCTGAAAAACTGTTTTTT.

The chain employs TRBV19 and TRBJ2-7; 7 bases align to TRBD1. CDR3 size: 16 residues. Trimming at V came to 6 bases and at J to 3 bases, leaving 14 bases not matched to a gene. Germline V CDR1 and CDR2: LNHDA, SQIVND (reference sequence). CDR3 in DNA: TGTGCCAGTAGCGATGTAGGGGGAAGGGACAGCTACGAGCAGTACTTC. It codes for CASSDVGGRDSYEQYF.

The rearrangement links TRBV7-9 to TRBJ2-3; perhaps TRBD2 as D (6 bases). This CDR3 is built from 14 residues. Germline V lookup: CDR1 SEHNR, CDR2 FQNEAQ (reference sequence). The V gene lost 5 bases and the J gene lost 2 bases, with 11 bases spanning the gap. The CDR3 loop is CASSAGLNTDTQYF. The CDR3 region has the DNA TGTGCCAGCAGCGCCGGACTAAACACAGATACGCAGTATTTT.

The chain combines TRBV4-1 with TRBJ2-1; TRBD1 agrees at 8 bases. Looked up from germline, CDR1 is MGHRA and CDR2 is YSYEKL. V gave up 0 bases and J gave up 8 bases; unmatched junction bases: 3. CDR3 length: 14 amino acids. The CDR3 here is CASSQDQGADEQFF. The CDR3 DNA follows: TGCGCCAGCAGCCAAGATCAGGGGGCGGATGAGCAGTTCTTC.

The chain's CDR3 is CASSRWLGETQYF. The CDR3 DNA sequence: TGTGCCAGCAGCCGCTGGCTAGGAGAGACCCAGTACTTC. This chain links TRBV7-2 with TRBJ2-5, with unresolved D. The V end was cut by 5 bases, the J end by 4 bases, with 11 bases between. Germline loops: CDR1 SGHTA, CDR2 FQGNSA. The CDR3 totals 13 residues.

The CDR3: CASSADRAQPQHF. CDR3 DNA: TGTGCCAGCAGTGCGGACAGGGCTCAGCCCCAGCATTTT. The chain combines TRBV2 with TRBJ1-5, with 8 positions matching TRBD1. V was clipped by 4 bases and J by 6 bases; unmatched bases: 2. This CDR3 spans 13 amino acids. Per germline, CDR1 SNHLY and CDR2 FYNNEI.

The chain links TRBV7-3 to TRBJ2-5; perhaps TRBD2 as D (6 bases). Germline V gives CDR1 SGHTA, CDR2 FQGTGA. CDR3 length: 15 residues. V lost 2 bases to trimming and J lost 1 base, with 11 bases between them. CDR3 bases: TGTGCCAGCAGCTTAGGAGGGCAGCCCCAAGAGACCCAGTACTTC. Amino acids: CASSLGGQPQETQYF.

The rearrangement uses TRBV15 and TRBJ1-4, with TRBD1 as a possible D gene (5 bases). CDR1 is LNHNV and CDR2 is YYDKDF in the germline V gene (reference sequence). The V end lost 0 bases, the J end lost 7 bases, and 9 bases lay between the germline ends. CDR3 length: 14 amino acids. The CDR3 DNA sequence: TGTGCCACCAGCAGAGACAGGGAATCTGAAAAACTGTTTTTT. This encodes CATSRDRESEKLFF.

The chain couples TRBV11-3 to TRBJ2-2; 8 positions match TRBD1. J gave up 4 bases and V 5 bases, and 6 bases lay outside the gene matches. Germline V gives CDR1 SGHNT, CDR2 YENEEA. The CDR3 contains 15 residues. The CDR3 spells CASSIGQGFTGELFF. CDR3 nucleotides: TGTGCCAGCAGCATCGGACAGGGATTCACCGGGGAGCTGTTTTTT.

The V call is TRBV18, the J call TRBJ1-2; no definite D call. Trimming stripped 3 bases from V and 3 bases from J, with 14 bases between. The CDR3 runs 15 residues. From germline, CDR1 is KGHSH and CDR2 LQKENI. The DNA of the CDR3 is TGTGCCAGCTCACCTTCTCGTTCAACGGACTATGGCTACACCTTC. Translating gives CASSPSRSTDYGYTF.

The chain links TRBV5-1 to TRBJ2-5; 8 nucleotides line up with TRBD1. The germline V gene encodes CDR1 SGHRS and CDR2 YFSETQ. The J segment lost 4 bases and the V segment lost 3 bases, leaving 8 bases of the junction unmatched. The CDR3 loop spans 15 amino acids. The CDR3 spells CASSSGQGRSETQYF. The CDR3 coding sequence is TGCGCCAGCAGCTCCGGACAGGGAAGGTCAGAGACCCAGTACTTC.

The chain combines TRBV7-3 with TRBJ2-3, with TRBD1 matching over 11 bases. There are 16 residues in the CDR3. V shed 5 bases and J 5 bases; nucleotides not matched to a gene: 9. The germline CDR1 and CDR2 sequences are SGHTA and FQGTGA. The CDR3 DNA follows: TGTGCCAGCAGCCCGCAGCCGGGACAGGGGGTAGATACGCAGTATTTT. Protein product: CASSPQPGQGVDTQYF.

The rearrangement uses TRBV6-5 and TRBJ2-5; D possibly corresponds to TRBD1 (5 bases). V was trimmed by 7 bases and J by 1 base, leaving 10 bases between them. The CDR3 has 13 residues. The germline V gene has CDR1 MNHEY and CDR2 SVGAGI. CDR3 DNA sequence: TGTGCCAGCAAAGCACAGGTCCAAGAGACCCAGTACTTC. Amino acid sequence: CASKAQVQETQYF.

The chain links TRBV13 to TRBJ2-1; no definite D call. V dropped 1 base and J dropped 6 bases, with 7 bases sitting between them. Looked up from germline, CDR1 is PRHDT and CDR2 is FYEKMQ (reference sequence). The CDR3 extends over 13 amino acids. CDR3 nucleotide sequence: TGTGCCAGCAGCTTAGCACCGAGCAATGAGCAGTTCTTC. This gives the protein CASSLAPSNEQFF.

The chain recombines TRBV6-5 with TRBJ1-5; the match to TRBD1 covers 7 bases. The CDR3 extends over 13 amino acids. V was clipped by 6 bases and J by 9 bases; unmatched bases: 8. The V gene's germline CDR1 is MNHEY and CDR2 SVGAGI. The CDR3 protein is CASSPGTVTPQHF. The CDR3 nucleotides are TGTGCCAGCAGCCCCGGGACAGTTACGCCCCAGCATTTT.

This sequence joins TRBV7-9 and TRBJ2-1; tentative D call: TRBD1 (6 bases). Between the trimmed V and J ends, which lost 5 bases and 10 bases, there was a span of 9 bases. Germline CDR1 is SEHNR and CDR2 is FQNEAQ (reference sequence). The CDR3 consists of 11 residues. The CDR3 region is CASSPQGEQFF. CDR3 bases: TGTGCCAGCAGCCCTCAGGGGGAGCAGTTCTTC.

V usage is TRBV28 and J usage is TRBJ2-7, with D possibly TRBD1 on 6 matching bases. Trimming took off 3 bases at V and 6 bases at J, with 12 bases between the two ends. CDR1 and CDR2 (germline): MDHEN, SYDVKM. The CDR3 covers 13 residues. The CDR3 bases are TGTGCCAGCAGTTTCGTACAGGGAATCGAGCAGTACTTC. Its protein product is CASSFVQGIEQYF.

The chain is built from TRBV28 and TRBJ2-2, with D perhaps TRBD1 (6 bases). The germline gives CDR1 MDHEN, CDR2 SYDVKM. The CDR3 covers 14 residues. Trimming took off 6 bases at V and 4 bases at J, with 12 bases between the two ends. CDR3 in DNA: TGTGCCAGCAGAAGTGGACAGAGCACCGGGGAGCTGTTTTTT. Amino acids: CASRSGQSTGELFF.